A selection of T cell receptor beta chains follows, all from one sample in a study of shared clonotypes between healthy human individuals. Only in-frame clones appear in the TCRdb table, and some are missing; sequencing was by immunoSEQ multiplex PCR. This repertoire shows about a million clones, around 74% found once; its top ten account for roughly 1.4%. Sequencing input: memory CD4+ T cells sorted from blood. Receptors were obtained from a man aged 18 to 35 in good health. The CDR3 runs from the conserved cysteine through the conserved F or W. D genes are given only for firm matches. A row's size may be missing; if present it is once, few, many or a size class.

cdr3_length d_call clone_size j_call v_call cdr3_nt cdr3_aa
15 NA many TRBJ2-1 TRBV7-9 TGTGCCAGCAGCTTAGGGCGGGGTCCACTTGGTGAGCAGTTCTTC CASSLGRGPLGEQFF
14 TRBD1 NA TRBJ1-2 TRBV29-1 TGCAGCGTGGGGGCCGGGACAGCTCTTTATGGCTACACCTTC CSVGAGTALYGYTF
12 NA NA TRBJ1-2 TRBV10-3 TGTGCCATCAAGTCAGCCCTGGGAGGCTACACCTTC CAIKSALGGYTF
13 NA NA TRBJ1-1 TRBV7-2 TGTGCCAGCAGCTTAGTGAGGGACACTGAAGCTTTCTTT CASSLVRDTEAFF
16 NA NA TRBJ1-5 TRBV5-5 TGTGCCAGCAGCTCGGGACCGACTTCTAGCAATCAGCCCCAGCATTTT CASSSGPTSSNQPQHF
12 NA NA TRBJ1-1 TRBV30 TGTGCCTGGAGGAACTCAGGGAGAGGATCTTTCTTT CAWRNSGRGSFF
14 NA NA TRBJ1-2 TRBV5-1 TGCGCCAGCAAATGGGACGTATCTAACTATGGCTACACCTTC CASKWDVSNYGYTF
14 NA NA TRBJ2-2 TRBV27 TGTGCCAGCAGTTTATCGAAGGGCTCCGGGGAGCTGTTTTTT CASSLSKGSGELFF
16 TRBD2 NA TRBJ2-1 TRBV10-3 TGTGCCATCAGTGCCGGGGGACTAGCGGGTAACAATGAGCAGTTCTTC CAISAGGLAGNNEQFF
14 NA NA TRBJ1-2 TRBV28 TGTGCCAGCAGTTTACCCAGCTTTACCTATGGCTACACCTTC CASSLPSFTYGYTF
16 TRBD1 NA TRBJ2-2 TRBV5-5 TGTGCCAGCAGCTTGGCACAGGGGGCGAACACCGGGGAGCTGTTTTTT CASSLAQGANTGELFF
14 TRBD1 NA TRBJ2-3 TRBV2 TGTGCCAGCACCTTGGACAGGGGCACAGATACGCAGTATTTT CASTLDRGTDTQYF
13 NA NA TRBJ1-1 TRBV29-1 TGCAGCGTTGAAGGTCAGTTGAACACTGAAGCTTTCTTT CSVEGQLNTEAFF
13 NA NA TRBJ2-5 TRBV7-8 TGTGCCAGCAGCTTTGGCCTACAAGAGACCCAGTACTTC CASSFGLQETQYF
18 TRBD2 NA TRBJ2-3 TRBV2 TGTGCCAGCAGTGGATCCGGGACTAGCGGGAGCCGGGCAGATACGCAGTATTTT CASSGSGTSGSRADTQYF
14 NA NA TRBJ2-7 TRBV5-4 TGTGCCAGCAGCTTTGGACTGAACTCCTACGAGCAGTACTTC CASSFGLNSYEQYF
16 NA few TRBJ2-2 TRBV11-3 TGTGCCAGCAGCCCAACGGGGGGCCTTTACACCGGGGAGCTGTTTTTT CASSPTGGLYTGELFF
16 TRBD2 NA TRBJ2-1 TRBV10-3 TGTGCCATCAGGGAGACGGGACTAGCGGGAGGAAATGAGCAGTTCTTC CAIRETGLAGGNEQFF
14 TRBD1 once TRBJ1-5 TRBV7-9 TGTGCCAGCAGCTTACAGGGGGTAGAACAGCCCCAGCATTTT CASSLQGVEQPQHF
15 TRBD1 NA TRBJ2-5 TRBV11-2 TGTGCCAGCAGCCCCAAGACAGGGGATAGGGAGACCCAGTACTTC CASSPKTGDRETQYF
12 NA NA TRBJ2-7 TRBV30 TGTGCCTGGAGTGTCGGACGCTACGAGCAGTACTTC CAWSVGRYEQYF
15 NA NA TRBJ2-1 TRBV13 TGTGCCAGCACTCGTCGCGGGACCTCCTACAATGAGCAGTTCTTC CASTRRGTSYNEQFF
13 TRBD1 NA TRBJ2-5 TRBV28 TGTGCCAGCAGTTCCGGACAGGAAGAGACCCAGTACTTC CASSSGQEETQYF
16 NA few TRBJ2-7 TRBV4-1 TGCGCCAGCAGCCAAGATTGGGGGTCCAGCACCTACGAGCAGTACTTC CASSQDWGSSTYEQYF